The clone carrying this TCR beta chain was seen a handful of times. No antigen is known for it. Germline V lookup: CDR1 LNHDA, CDR2 SQIVND (reference sequence). Trimming stripped 1 base from V and 1 base from J, with 7 bases between. There are 15 residues in the CDR3. These data belong to a study of identical twins. Study-level results: The authors noted that invariant MAIT and iNKT cells could partly confound zero-insertion analyses. Out-of-frame beta chain sequences displayed weaker excess sharing between twins. In cord blood, abundant beta clonotypes had fewer insertions; memory showed no trend.

Unique molecular identifiers were present on the cDNA, which also gained a universal primer site by template switching. TCRdb itself ran the 5' RACE reads through MiXCR, one entry per CDR3 protein. The sample yields hundreds of thousands of distinct CDR3 sequences, around 6% seen once. The chain links TRBV19 to TRBJ2-2; D is unresolved. Sample: naive T cells sorted from blood. This receptor was taken from a man younger than 35 in good health. The CDR3 DNA is TGTGCCAGTAGTATAGGACGGAGGAACACCGGGGAGCTGTTTTTT. Translation gives CASSIGRRNTGELFF.